The rows below give T cell receptor beta chains drawn from one sample of a study of blood T cell repertoires in COVID-19. Assay: immunoSEQ multiplex PCR; the TCRdb copy retains only in-frame clones and omits some. The repertoire holds hundreds of thousands of clones, with 85% to 90% as singletons. Sequenced: PBMCs or T cells enriched from blood (not recorded which). These receptors originate from a man younger than 40 who had recovered from COVID-19. The CDR3 runs from the conserved cysteine through the conserved F or W. The D gene is left open where the match is weak. Only some rows state a clone size, as once, few, many or a class for expanded clones.

d_gene,v_gene,abundance,j_gene,CDR3aa,CDR3nt
TRBD2,TRBV5-1,NA,TRBJ2-3,CASSRPQAGVADTQYF,TGCGCCAGCAGTCGCCCCCAAGCGGGAGTAGCAGATACGCAGTATTTT
TRBD2,TRBV2,NA,TRBJ2-1,CASSVGLAGGVSYNEQFF,TGTGCCAGCAGTGTGGGACTAGCGGGAGGGGTCTCCTACAATGAGCAGTTCTTC
NA,TRBV7-8,once,TRBJ2-1,CASSLAGSNEQFF,TGTGCCAGCAGCTTAGCGGGCAGCAATGAGCAGTTCTTC
TRBD1,TRBV2,NA,TRBJ2-1,CASSPGQGYNEQFF,TGTGCCAGCAGCCCGGGACAGGGGTACAATGAGCAGTTCTTC
TRBD2,TRBV5-4,once,TRBJ2-1,CASSLEPSGGYNEQFF,TGTGCCAGCAGCTTGGAACCTAGCGGGGGTTACAATGAGCAGTTCTTC
TRBD2,TRBV19,NA,TRBJ2-1,CASIAGGSYNEQFF,TGTGCCAGCATAGCGGGGGGGTCCTACAATGAGCAGTTCTTC
NA,TRBV13,NA,TRBJ2-3,CASGTGTDTQYF,TGTGCCAGCGGAACAGGGACAGATACGCAGTATTTT
TRBD1,TRBV7-2,NA,TRBJ1-4,CASSLMSAGTGYNEKLFF,TGTGCCAGCAGCTTAATGTCAGCCGGGACAGGCTATAATGAAAAACTGTTTTTT
TRBD1,TRBV6-2/TRBV6-3,NA,TRBJ2-3,CASSQGQPQYF,TGTGCCAGCAGTCAGGGACAGCCCCAGTATTTT
NA,TRBV25-1,NA,TRBJ2-1,CASSVGEAGDYNEQFF,TGTGCCAGCAGTGTGGGCGAAGCAGGCGATTACAATGAGCAGTTCTTC
TRBD2,TRBV6-2/TRBV6-3,NA,TRBJ2-2,CASSTPILARELFF,TGTGCCAGCAGTACGCCCATACTAGCGCGGGAGCTGTTTTTT
NA,TRBV4-1,NA,TRBJ2-3,CASSDRVSTDTQYF,TGCGCCAGCAGCGACCGGGTCAGCACAGATACGCAGTATTTT
NA,TRBV12-3/TRBV12-4,NA,TRBJ2-5,CASSSNLETQYF,TGTGCCAGCAGTTCTAACCTAGAGACCCAGTACTTC
TRBD2,TRBV14,NA,TRBJ2-5,CASSQGGLARETQYF,TGTGCCAGCAGCCAAGGGGGACTAGCTCGAGAGACCCAGTACTTC
TRBD1,TRBV19,NA,TRBJ1-1,CASGTGGFAEAFF,TGTGCCAGTGGCACAGGGGGCTTCGCTGAAGCTTTCTTT
NA,TRBV15,once,TRBJ2-3,CATSTTGSDTQYF,TGTGCCACCAGCACCACAGGGTCAGATACGCAGTATTTT
TRBD1,TRBV4-3,NA,TRBJ2-5,CASSQGGGRETQYF,TGCGCCAGCAGCCAAGGAGGGGGCCGGGAGACCCAGTACTTC
NA,TRBV5-1,NA,TRBJ2-2,CASTRDRRAGELFF,TGCGCCAGCACCAGAGACAGACGAGCCGGGGAGCTGTTTTTT
NA,TRBV7-2,NA,TRBJ1-6,CASSLHQGVSSPLHF,TGTGCCAGCAGCTTACATCAGGGCGTCTCATCACCCCTCCACTTT
TRBD1,TRBV28,NA,TRBJ1-1,CASSSTGGREAFF,TGTGCCAGCAGCAGTACAGGGGGACGTGAAGCTTTCTTT
TRBD1,TRBV4-3,NA,TRBJ2-2,CASSDRVYTGELFF,TGCGCCAGCAGCGACAGGGTTTACACCGGGGAGCTGTTTTTT
TRBD1,TRBV5-1,once,TRBJ2-2,CASSNQGAPGELFF,TGCGCCAGCAGCAACCAGGGGGCGCCCGGGGAGCTGTTTTTT